These 14 T cell receptor beta chains originate from one sample sequenced in a study of spatial heterogeneity in lung cancer. TCRdb analysed the 5' RACE reads with MiXCR anew, one entry per CDR3 protein. The table lists several thousand distinct CDR3 sequences, roughly 5.4% of them singletons. Time point defined: sample taken at primary tumor resection. The specimen comprised normal lung tissue next to the tumor, sampled at surgery. These receptors were taken from a female donor with early-stage non-small cell lung cancer.

By share, this clonotype ranks as medium-sized (0.01 to 0.1%). This chain connects TRBV28 to TRBJ1-4; 8 bases are shared with TRBD1. Trimming removed 6 bases from V and 3 bases from J; junction bases left unmatched: 6. In germline, CDR1 is MDHEN, CDR2 SYDVKM. This CDR3 has 15 amino acids. CDR3 residues: CASSYQGAANEKLFF. The CDR3 DNA is TGTGCCAGCAGCTACCAGGGGGCGGCTAATGAAAAACTGTTTTTT.

V and J are TRBV21-1 and TRBJ2-3; the table assigns TRBD1, which was not confirmed against the DNA. TRBV21-1 is a pseudogene segment. CDR3 length: 16 amino acids. Here the CDR3 reads CASSNRRRGGTDTQYF. As DNA, the CDR3 is TGTGCCAGCAGCAACCGTCGCAGGGGTGGCACAGATACGCAGTATTTT.

By frequency in the sample, this clonotype is medium-sized. The chain is built from TRBV9 and TRBJ1-4; D might be TRBD1 (6 bases). V lost 0 bases, J lost 3 bases, and 12 bases lay in between. Germline V lookup: CDR1 SGDLS, CDR2 YYNGEE. This CDR3 is built from 16 residues. CDR3 region: CASSVDVGASNEKLFF. CDR3 DNA: TGTGCCAGCAGCGTAGATGTGGGGGCATCTAATGAAAAACTGTTTTTT. The full variable domain, its missing parts supplied by reference TRBV9 and TRBJ1-4, is DSGVTQTPKHLITATGQRVTLRCSPRSGDLSVYWYQQSLDQGLQFLIQYYNGEERAKGNILERFSAQQFPDLHSELNLSSLELGDSALYFCASSVDVGASNEKLFFGSGTQLSVL.

This clonotype was detected a few times. A single base separates this from a much larger clone, so it may be a read error. This chain connects TRBV12-3 or TRBV12-4 to TRBJ1-1; weak D call: TRBD1 (5 bases). The CDR3 has 13 residues. The V end was cut by 4 bases, the J end by 11 bases, with 17 bases between. As DNA, the CDR3 is TGTGCCAGCAGTTCCGGGACCCAACGATCGGCTTTCTTT. It codes for CASSSGTQRSAFF.

In its sample, this clonotype was seen many times. The chain recombines TRBV9 with TRBJ2-5; no reliable D call. Germline CDR1 is SGDLS and CDR2 is YYNGEE. The CDR3 totals 13 residues. Trimming removed 3 bases from V and 3 bases from J, with 9 bases in between. This CDR3 is CASSGRYEETQYF. The CDR3 coding sequence is TGTGCCAGCAGCGGCCGTTACGAAGAGACCCAGTACTTC.

This clonotype is judged medium-sized. The chain recombines TRBV11-2 with TRBJ2-5; TRBD2 agrees at 13 bases. This CDR3 contains 17 residues. Germline CDR1 reads SGHAT; CDR2 reads FQNNGV. V was clipped by 5 bases and J by 4 bases; unmatched bases: 10. The CDR3 reads CASSPGLAGVYSETQYF. The DNA of the CDR3 is TGTGCCAGCAGCCCCGGACTAGCGGGAGTATATTCAGAGACCCAGTACTTC.

Ten or more counts support this clonotype. The CDR3 region is CASSQGRDLEQFF. The CDR3 DNA is TGTGCCAGCAGCCAGGGACGGGACTTAGAGCAGTTCTTC. The gene calls are TRBV7-3 and TRBJ2-1, with a tentative D call TRBD2 (6 bases). The V gene's germline CDR1 is SGHTA and CDR2 FQGTGA. Between the trimmed V and J ends, which lost 5 bases and 10 bases, there was a span of 15 bases. This CDR3 is built from 13 residues.

This clonotype is classed as medium-sized (0.01 to 0.1%). This rearrangement joins TRBV12-3 or TRBV12-4 to TRBJ2-5, with TRBD2 matching over 7 bases. The CDR3 is made up of 15 amino acids. Trimming at V came to 2 bases and at J to 5 bases, leaving 8 bases not matched to a gene. The CDR3 DNA sequence: TGTGCCAGCAGTTTACCTTGGGGGGGTATGGAGACCCAGTACTTC. Protein sequence: CASSLPWGGMETQYF.

V is TRBV11-2 and J is TRBJ2-3; D gene unclear. CDR1 SGHAT and CDR2 FQNNGV come from the germline V gene. CDR3 length: 11 residues. The V end lost 10 bases, the J end lost 13 bases, and 18 bases lay between the germline ends. This CDR3 reads CAISTWDKKYF. In DNA, the CDR3 is TGTGCCATCTCGACATGGGATAAGAAGTATTTT.

In its sample, this clonotype ranks as medium-sized. The V call is TRBV7-6, the J call TRBJ1-5; D remains ambiguous. Germline V gives CDR1 SGHVS, CDR2 FNYEAQ. The ends were cut back, 3 bases at V and 4 bases at J, with 7 bases in the middle. This CDR3 spans 13 amino acids. CDR3 coding DNA: TGTGCCAGCAGCTTGCAGGAGAATCAGCCCCAGCATTTT. It yields the protein CASSLQENQPQHF.

At least ten counts were recorded for this clonotype. The chain joins TRBV7-9 to TRBJ2-3; TRBD1 or TRBD2 may be the D gene (5 bases each). With 4 bases removed from V and 1 base from J, the gap between germline ends came to 9 bases. The CDR3 runs to 14 residues. The V gene's germline CDR1 is SEHNR and CDR2 FQNEAQ (reference sequence). The CDR3: CASSWVGGTDTQYF. The CDR3 DNA is TGTGCCAGCAGCTGGGTGGGGGGCACAGATACGCAGTATTTT.

The chain joins TRBV10-3 to TRBJ2-7; possibly TRBD2 for D (6 bases). This CDR3 has 11 amino acids. CDR1 ENHRY and CDR2 SYGVKD come from the germline V gene. Trimming removed 10 bases from V and 3 bases from J, with 10 bases in between. This CDR3 is CATRDFYEQYF. The CDR3 bases are TGTGCCACCAGGGACTTCTACGAGCAGTACTTC.

This clonotype was detected ten times or more. The CDR3: CSAQTVGYEQYF. The CDR3 region has the DNA TGCAGTGCTCAGACGGTTGGGTACGAGCAGTACTTC. This sequence joins TRBV20-1 and TRBJ2-7; D unclear. The CDR3 has 12 amino acids. The germline V gene has CDR1 DFQATT and CDR2 SNEGSKA (reference sequence). V dropped 5 bases and J dropped 4 bases, with 12 bases sitting between them.

By sample share, this clonotype is medium-sized. This chain connects TRBV6-2 or TRBV6-3 to TRBJ1-1; D unresolved. Germline V lookup: CDR1 MNHEY, CDR2 SVGEGT. V gave up 2 bases and J gave up 4 bases, with 11 bases separating them. CDR3 length equals 14 residues. CDR3 sequence: CASSYAAGGTEAFF. DNA for the CDR3: TGTGCCAGCAGTTACGCGGCGGGAGGCACTGAAGCTTTCTTT.